This passage covers 28 T cell receptor beta chains from one sample sequenced in a study of blood T cells in healthy people across ages. Primed by a sample-barcoded 5' primer and a J-beta primer mix, a second PCR proceeded for 7 to 11 cycles. Via MiXCR, TCRdb re-called the 5' RACE reads, giving one row per CDR3 protein. The repertoire holds approximately 800,000 distinct CDR3 sequences, with 62% as singletons. Source material: blood. Receptors were obtained from a man aged 30 to 45 in good health.

The chain has TRBV10-3 and TRBJ2-5; D may correspond to TRBD1 or TRBD2 (6 bases each). Deletions cut 3 bases from V and 1 base from J, with 12 bases between. Germline loops: CDR1 ENHRY, CDR2 SYGVKD. CDR3 length equals 15 residues. The CDR3 region has the DNA TGTGCCATCAGTGATCACGGGGGCATCCAAGAGACCCAGTACTTC. Translating it yields CAISDHGGIQETQYF.

A few counts support this clonotype. This chain uses TRBV6-2 or TRBV6-3 with TRBJ2-7; 11 bases match TRBD2. Germline assignment: CDR1 MNHEY and CDR2 SVGEGT. The CDR3 contains 17 residues. V lost 4 bases to trimming and J lost 2 bases; unmatched junction nucleotides: 10. This chain's CDR3 is CASSSPIAGGNPYEQYF. DNA of the CDR3: TGTGCCAGCAGTTCTCCTATAGCGGGGGGGAACCCCTACGAGCAGTACTTC.

This clonotype was recorded once. The J gene is TRBJ2-1, the V gene TRBV7-2; 9 nucleotides agree with TRBD2. The CDR3 sequence is 15 residues long. V was clipped by 2 bases and J by 5 bases; unmatched bases: 4. In germline, CDR1 is SGHTA, CDR2 FQGNSA. The CDR3 protein is CASSLLAGFHNEQFF. CDR3 bases: TGTGCCAGCAGCTTACTAGCGGGGTTCCACAATGAGCAGTTCTTC.

The V and J genes are TRBV5-6 and TRBJ2-4, with D perhaps being TRBD1 or TRBD2 (5 bases each). The J call may be faulty, since TRBJ2-7 better matches the DNA end. This CDR3 comprises 14 residues. Germline V gene lookup returns CDR1 SGHDT and CDR2 YYEEEE. CDR3 sequence reads: CASSYSGSLGEQYF. As DNA, the CDR3 is TGTGCCAGCAGCTATTCAGGGAGCCTGGGCGAGCAGTACTTC.

This clonotype was picked up one time. The gene calls are TRBV4-2 and TRBJ1-2; D unclear. V was trimmed by 8 bases and J by 2 bases, leaving 12 bases between them. The CDR3 is 13 amino acids. Germline V gene sequence: CDR1 LGHNA, CDR2 YNFKEQ. The CDR3: CASGPVDNYGYTF. CDR3 nucleotides: TGTGCCAGCGGCCCTGTCGACAACTATGGCTACACCTTC.

This clonotype was observed a few times. V and J are TRBV5-1 and TRBJ2-3; D ambiguous. The CDR3 consists of 14 residues. V was pared by 4 bases and J by 2 bases, with 11 bases between. Per the germline V gene, CDR1 is SGHRS and CDR2 is YFSETQ. CDR3 in DNA: TGCGCCAGCAGCCCTGGTGGCTTCACAGATACGCAGTATTTT. As protein: CASSPGGFTDTQYF.

At least ten counts were recorded for this clonotype. The V call is TRBV6-5, the J call TRBJ2-7; TRBD2 might be the D (5 bases). The CDR3 runs to 12 residues. The ends were cut back, 0 bases at V and 8 bases at J, with 8 bases in the middle. The germline V gene has CDR1 MNHEY and CDR2 SVGAGI. The DNA for the CDR3 is TGTGCCAGCAGTTACTCGAGCGGACAGCAGTACTTC. It codes for CASSYSSGQQYF.

The chain recombines TRBV27 with TRBJ1-2; TRBD1 aligns across 7 bases. This CDR3 spans 17 amino acids. In germline, CDR1 is MNHEY, CDR2 SMNVEV (reference sequence). Trimming removed 6 bases from V and 0 bases from J; junction bases left unmatched: 13. DNA of the CDR3: TGTGCCAGCAGGGGTGAGGGACAGACAAAGGCTAACTATGGCTACACCTTC. Protein: CASRGEGQTKANYGYTF.

This clonotype has more than one count but fewer than ten. The rearrangement joins TRBV29-1 to TRBJ2-1; 11 bases agree with TRBD2. The CDR3 sequence is 14 residues long. CDR1 is SQVTM and CDR2 is ANQGSEA in the germline V gene. V shed 4 bases, J shed 6 bases, and the junction held 5 bases outside the gene matches. The CDR3 DNA is TGCAGCGTTGGCCTAGCGGGGGGTCTCAATGAGCAGTTCTTC. Translation: CSVGLAGGLNEQFF.

V is TRBV7-8 and J is TRBJ1-1; 9 bases match TRBD1. The germline V gene has CDR1 SGHVS and CDR2 FQNEAQ. After removal of 1 base from V and 0 bases from J, the junction contained 6 bases not matched to a gene. CDR3 size: 17 residues. CDR3 residues: CASSLEGQGFMNTEAFF. The CDR3 region has the DNA TGTGCCAGCAGCTTAGAGGGACAGGGCTTCATGAACACTGAAGCTTTCTTT. The whole variable domain, filled in from reference TRBV7-8 and TRBJ1-1, reads GAGVSQSPRYKVAKRGQDVALRCDPISGHVSLFWYQQALGQGPEFLTYFQNEAQLDKSGLPSDRFFAERPEGSVSTLKIQRTQQEDSAVYLCASSLEGQGFMNTEAFFGQGTRLTVV.

The chain employs TRBV24-1 and TRBJ2-1; 13 bases align to TRBD2. Germline CDR1 and CDR2: KGHDR and SFDVKD. J was trimmed by 1 base and V by 5 bases; bases with no gene match: 4. This CDR3 comprises 17 residues. CDR3 region: CATSVLTSGGSYNEQFF. Written as DNA, the CDR3 is TGTGCCACCAGTGTCTTGACTAGCGGGGGGTCCTACAATGAGCAGTTCTTC.

As to this clonotype: One junction end does not reproduce the germline sequence, and a read error may be involved. V gene TRBV3-1 combines with J gene TRBJ2-7, with D perhaps TRBD1 or TRBD2 (5 bases each). Germline V lookup: CDR1 LGHDT, CDR2 YNNKEL (reference sequence). This CDR3 has 17 residues. CDR3: CASSLTGRGVVSYVQYF. The DNA for the CDR3 is TGTGCCAGCAGCCTAACTGGTAGAGGGGTCGTCTCCTACGTGCAGTACTTC.

This clonotype was picked up a small number of times. This chain uses TRBV6-5 with TRBJ1-2, with D possibly TRBD1 on 5 matching bases. CDR1 is MNHEY and CDR2 is SVGAGI in the germline V gene. V lost 2 bases and J 7 bases, leaving 14 bases between the germline ends. The CDR3 is 14 residues long. The CDR3 reads CASSYARGTSGYTF. As DNA, the CDR3 is TGTGCCAGCAGTTACGCGCGAGGGACCTCTGGCTACACCTTC.

The chain recombines TRBV9 with TRBJ2-2, with unresolved D. V was trimmed by 0 bases and J by 7 bases, leaving 10 bases between them. CDR3 length equals 14 residues. Germline V gene data show CDR1 as SGDLS and CDR2 as YYNGEE. CDR3 sequence reads: CASSVGGIGGELFF. DNA of the CDR3: TGTGCCAGCAGCGTAGGGGGAATTGGCGGGGAGCTGTTTTTT.

This clonotype has a handful of counts. The V and J genes are TRBV20-1 and TRBJ2-7, with 7 positions matching TRBD1. This CDR3 spans 15 amino acids. CDR1 is DFQATT and CDR2 is SNEGSKA in the germline V gene (reference sequence). V shed 3 bases, J shed 3 bases, and the junction held 11 bases outside the gene matches. This CDR3 reads CSASEGAGVGYEQYF. CDR3 nucleotide sequence: TGCAGTGCTAGCGAGGGGGCAGGGGTGGGCTACGAGCAGTACTTC.

This clonotype has only one observation. The chain is built from TRBV29-1 and TRBJ2-2; D gene unclear. From germline, CDR1 is SQVTM and CDR2 ANQGSEA. Between the trimmed V and J ends, which lost 0 bases and 2 bases, there was a span of 10 bases. This CDR3 has 15 amino acids. Written as DNA, the CDR3 is TGCAGCGTTGAAGATGTGCACGGAAACACCGGGGAGCTGTTTTTT. It is translated as CSVEDVHGNTGELFF.

The chain recombines TRBV18 with TRBJ1-2; the match to TRBD1 covers 7 bases. CDR3 length: 14 amino acids. CDR1 KGHSH and CDR2 LQKENI come from the germline V gene. Unmatched junction bases numbered 8, after V lost 2 bases and J lost 8 bases. This CDR3 reads CASSPGTEIKGYTF. Written as DNA, the CDR3 is TGTGCCAGCTCACCAGGGACAGAAATAAAGGGCTACACCTTC.

This clonotype has more than one count but fewer than ten. The chain is built from TRBV29-1 and TRBJ1-2; possible D gene TRBD1, 5 bases. There are 11 residues in the CDR3. V was clipped by 6 bases and J by 7 bases, with 12 bases between them. CDR1 and CDR2 (germline): SQVTM, ANQGSEA. Here the CDR3 reads CSVPHQGGYTF. In nucleotides, the CDR3 is TGCAGCGTACCCCACCAGGGTGGCTACACCTTC.

The CDR3 loop is CASSRGGAGTGELFF. CDR3 DNA sequence: TGTGCCTCCTCCAGGGGGGGGGCCGGCACCGGGGAGCTGTTTTTT. V gene TRBV3-1 combines with J gene TRBJ2-2; possibly TRBD1 or TRBD2 for D (7 bases each). This CDR3 spans 15 amino acids. Germline V gives CDR1 LGHDT, CDR2 YNNKEL (reference sequence). V was cut by 11 bases and J by 4 bases, with 20 bases left in between.

The chain joins TRBV18 to TRBJ2-5, with D unresolved. The germline gives CDR1 KGHSH, CDR2 LQKENI. Trimming pared 8 bases from V and 5 bases from J, leaving 12 bases between. This CDR3 has 12 residues. The CDR3 region is CASAEMGETQYF. The DNA of the CDR3 is TGTGCCAGCGCAGAAATGGGCGAGACCCAGTACTTC. The entire variable domain, with the rest obtained from reference TRBV18 and TRBJ2-5, is as follows: NAGVMQNPRHLVRRRGQEARLRCSPMKGHSHVYWYRQLPEEGLKFMVYLQKENIIDESGMPKERFSAEFPKEGPSILRIQQVVRGDSAAYFCASAEMGETQYFGPGTRLLVL.

V gene TRBV4-2 combines with J gene TRBJ2-5; D may correspond to TRBD1 or TRBD2 (5 bases each). The end of the DNA aligns better with TRBJ2-7, so the J call may be wrong. Germline V gene sequence: CDR1 LGHNA, CDR2 YNFKEQ. This CDR3 has 14 amino acids. The CDR3 reads CASSQPQGVHEQYF. CDR3 nucleotides: TGTGCCAGCAGCCAACCGCAGGGAGTCCACGAGCAGTACTTC.

The chain carries TRBV4-3 and TRBJ2-4; D remains unclear. The tail of the sequence fits TRBJ2-7 better, so the J call may be wrong. The CDR3 is 16 amino acids. Per germline, CDR1 LGHNA and CDR2 YSLEER. As DNA, the CDR3 is TGCGCCAGCAGCCAAGGAACCGGCCCTTCCTCCTACGAGCAGTACTTC. Protein: CASSQGTGPSSYEQYF.

The chain combines TRBV12-3 or TRBV12-4 with TRBJ1-3, with a possible D match to TRBD1 (6 bases). V was pared by 6 bases and J by 0 bases, with 12 bases between. The CDR3 is 15 amino acids. The CDR3 bases are TGTGCCAGCAGGCATACAGGGAGCTCTGGAAACACCATATATTTT. It specifies CASRHTGSSGNTIYF.

This rearrangement joins TRBV15 to TRBJ2-5; the D gene is possibly TRBD1 (6 bases). Near its end, the DNA agrees better with TRBJ2-7, so the J call may be wrong. The CDR3 covers 13 residues. Germline V gives CDR1 LNHNV, CDR2 YYDKDF (reference sequence). In nucleotides, the CDR3 is TGTGCCACCAGCAGTCCCAGGGGCTACGAGCAGTACTTC. Translated, it gives CATSSPRGYEQYF.

Worth noting for this clonotype: The junction departs from germline at one end; a sequencing error may be responsible. The gene calls are TRBV7-2 and TRBJ2-5; 8 bases match TRBD1. CDR3 length: 16 residues. Germline CDR1 is SGHTA and CDR2 is FQGNSA. As DNA, the CDR3 is TGTGCCGGCAGCTTGCAGGGACAGGACTACTACAATGAACAGTACTTC. Protein sequence: CAGSLQGQDYYNEQYF.

This chain joins TRBV21-1 and TRBJ2-2; TRBD2, the table's D call, was not compared with the DNA. TRBV21-1 is termed a pseudogene. The CDR3 is made up of 18 amino acids. The CDR3 protein is CASSAQGQRGTNTGELFF. The CDR3 DNA follows: TGTGCCAGCAGCGCACAAGGGCAGCGGGGGACGAACACCGGGGAGCTGTTTTTT.

This clonotype was seen a handful of times. The chain employs TRBV12-3 or TRBV12-4 and TRBJ1-6; D is undetermined. V lost 5 bases and J 7 bases, leaving 9 bases between the germline ends. The CDR3 has 13 residues. The CDR3 protein is CASSPTANSPLHF. CDR3 in DNA: TGTGCCAGCAGTCCTACGGCAAATTCACCCCTCCACTTT.

This clonotype appeared a few times. This rearrangement joins TRBV20-1 to TRBJ1-2, with a possible D match to TRBD1 (5 bases). Per germline, CDR1 DFQATT and CDR2 SNEGSKA (reference sequence). V dropped 3 bases and J dropped 6 bases, with 11 bases sitting between them. CDR3 length: 12 amino acids. CDR3 protein: CSASGHGDGYTF. DNA for the CDR3: TGCAGTGCTAGCGGACATGGGGATGGCTACACCTTC.